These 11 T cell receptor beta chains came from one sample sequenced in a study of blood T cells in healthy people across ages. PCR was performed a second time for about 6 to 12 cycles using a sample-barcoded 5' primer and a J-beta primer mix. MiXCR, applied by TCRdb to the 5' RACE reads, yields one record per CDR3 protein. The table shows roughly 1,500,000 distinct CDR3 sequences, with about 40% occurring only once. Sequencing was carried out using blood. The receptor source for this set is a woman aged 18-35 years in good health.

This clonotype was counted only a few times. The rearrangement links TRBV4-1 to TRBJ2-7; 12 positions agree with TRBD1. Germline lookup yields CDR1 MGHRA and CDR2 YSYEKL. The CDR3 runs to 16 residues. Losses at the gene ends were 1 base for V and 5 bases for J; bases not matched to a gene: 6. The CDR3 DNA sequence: TGCGCCAGCAGCCAAGCCTTGGGACAGGGGGCGGACGAGCAGTACTTC. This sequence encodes CASSQALGQGADEQYF.

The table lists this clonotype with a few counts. The CDR3 protein is CAINGQGNTEAFF. CDR3 in DNA: TGTGCCATCAACGGACAGGGAAACACTGAAGCTTTCTTT. V is TRBV10-3 and J is TRBJ1-1; 8 nucleotides align to TRBD1. Germline CDR1 and CDR2: ENHRY and SYGVKD. This CDR3 comprises 13 residues. V trimming: 7 bases; J trimming: 2 bases; junction bases outside the gene matches: 3.

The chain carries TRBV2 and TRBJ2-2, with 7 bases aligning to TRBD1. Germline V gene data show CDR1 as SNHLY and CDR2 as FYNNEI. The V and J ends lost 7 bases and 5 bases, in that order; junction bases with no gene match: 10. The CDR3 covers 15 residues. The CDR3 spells CASTKRQGETGELFF. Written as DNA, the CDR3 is TGTGCCAGCACAAAAAGACAGGGCGAGACCGGGGAGCTGTTTTTT.

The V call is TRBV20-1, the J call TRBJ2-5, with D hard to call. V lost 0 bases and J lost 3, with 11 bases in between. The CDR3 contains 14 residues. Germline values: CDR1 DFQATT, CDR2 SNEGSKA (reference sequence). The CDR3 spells CSARDPGDEETQYF. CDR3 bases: TGCAGTGCTAGAGATCCGGGTGATGAAGAGACCCAGTACTTC.

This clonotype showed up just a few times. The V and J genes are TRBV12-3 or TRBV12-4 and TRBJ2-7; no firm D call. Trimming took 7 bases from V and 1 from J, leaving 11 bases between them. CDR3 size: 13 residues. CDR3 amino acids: CASTDLGSYEQYF. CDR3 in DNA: TGTGCCAGCACCGATTTGGGGTCCTACGAGCAGTACTTC.

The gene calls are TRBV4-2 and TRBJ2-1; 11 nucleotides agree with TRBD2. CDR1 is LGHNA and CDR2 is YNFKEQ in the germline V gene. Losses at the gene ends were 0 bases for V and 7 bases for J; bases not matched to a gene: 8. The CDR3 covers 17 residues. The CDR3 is CASSQDSLAGGWNEQFF. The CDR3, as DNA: TGTGCCAGCAGCCAAGATTCTCTAGCGGGGGGATGGAATGAGCAGTTCTTC.

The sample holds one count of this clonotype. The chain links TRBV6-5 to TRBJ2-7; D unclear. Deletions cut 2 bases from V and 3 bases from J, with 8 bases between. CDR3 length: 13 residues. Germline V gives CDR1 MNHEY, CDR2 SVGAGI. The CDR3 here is CASSYTRNYEQYF. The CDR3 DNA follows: TGTGCCAGCAGTTACACAAGAAACTACGAGCAGTACTTC.

The CDR3 is CASSQVGTRGLTDTQYF. Written as DNA, the CDR3 is TGTGCCAGCAGCCAAGTAGGGACTAGAGGTCTCACAGATACGCAGTATTTT. This chain joins TRBV3-1 and TRBJ2-3; 8 bases align to TRBD2. Trimming took 1 base from V and 2 from J; bases not matched to a gene: 8. The CDR3 contains 17 residues. CDR1 is LGHDT, CDR2 YNNKEL, per germline (reference sequence).

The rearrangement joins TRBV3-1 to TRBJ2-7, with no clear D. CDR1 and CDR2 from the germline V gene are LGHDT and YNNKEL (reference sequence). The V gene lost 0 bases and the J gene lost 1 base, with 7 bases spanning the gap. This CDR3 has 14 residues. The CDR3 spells CASSQDSQSYEQYF. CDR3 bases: TGTGCCAGCAGCCAAGACAGCCAATCCTACGAGCAGTACTTC.

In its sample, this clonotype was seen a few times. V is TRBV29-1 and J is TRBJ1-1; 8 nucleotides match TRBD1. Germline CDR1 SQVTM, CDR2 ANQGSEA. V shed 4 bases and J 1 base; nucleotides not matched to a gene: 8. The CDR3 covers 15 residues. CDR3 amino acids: CSVAQGTGGNTEAFF. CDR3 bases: TGCAGCGTTGCACAGGGGACAGGAGGGAACACTGAAGCTTTCTTT.

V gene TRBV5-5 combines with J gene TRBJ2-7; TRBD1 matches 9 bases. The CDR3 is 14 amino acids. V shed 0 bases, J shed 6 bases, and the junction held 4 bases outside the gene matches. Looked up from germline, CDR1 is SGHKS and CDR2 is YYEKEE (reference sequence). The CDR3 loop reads CASSLGDRVPEQYF. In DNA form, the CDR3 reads TGTGCCAGCAGCTTGGGGGACAGGGTACCCGAGCAGTACTTC.